This is a list of T cell receptor beta chains from one sample in a study of T-cell memory formation after mild COVID-19. One entry per CDR3 protein results from TCRdb running MiXCR on the 5' RACE reads. This sample has 100,000 or so distinct CDR3 sequences, with approximately 12% found just once. The sequencing sample was made of PBMCs or a T cell subset sorted from them (not recorded which). The receptors were gathered from a man aged 18 to 29 who had mild COVID-19 (a few samples of this study predate the infection). Cell type and time point are not known. Each CDR3 is given with its conserved first and last residue. A D gene is named only where the DNA matches it firmly. Expanded clones get a size class; other rows say once, few or many, or leave the size out.

j_call: TRBJ2-1; d_call: NA; v_call: TRBV29-1; clone_size: NA; cdr3_aa: CSVEGWRVPYNEQFF
j_call: TRBJ1-5; d_call: NA; v_call: TRBV15; clone_size: NA; cdr3_aa: CATSRAGEGWDQPQHF
j_call: TRBJ1-2; d_call: TRBD1; v_call: TRBV20-1; clone_size: few; cdr3_aa: CSARVGTVNGYTF
j_call: TRBJ1-5; d_call: NA; v_call: TRBV12-3/TRBV12-4; clone_size: NA; cdr3_aa: CASSPGVVNQPQHF
j_call: TRBJ2-3; d_call: NA; v_call: TRBV7-6; clone_size: NA; cdr3_aa: CASSSNVGTDTQYF
j_call: TRBJ2-2; d_call: NA; v_call: TRBV27; clone_size: NA; cdr3_aa: CATGSANTGELFF
j_call: TRBJ2-1; d_call: NA; v_call: TRBV7-9; clone_size: few; cdr3_aa: CASSPQKRLGSYNEQFF
j_call: TRBJ2-3; d_call: NA; v_call: TRBV7-8; clone_size: once; cdr3_aa: CASSFPAEGAGQYF
j_call: TRBJ1-5; d_call: NA; v_call: TRBV12-3/TRBV12-4; clone_size: NA; cdr3_aa: CASSLGADQPQHF
j_call: TRBJ1-5; d_call: NA; v_call: TRBV7-9; clone_size: few; cdr3_aa: CASSPGDSNQPQHF
j_call: TRBJ2-1; d_call: TRBD2; v_call: TRBV13; clone_size: few; cdr3_aa: CASSPWTSGSYNEQFF
j_call: TRBJ2-2; d_call: TRBD1; v_call: TRBV4-1; clone_size: NA; cdr3_aa: CASSQAGTGGPGELFF
j_call: TRBJ1-1; d_call: NA; v_call: TRBV29-1; clone_size: few; cdr3_aa: CSVTLDTEAFF
j_call: TRBJ2-7; d_call: NA; v_call: TRBV12-3/TRBV12-4; clone_size: few; cdr3_aa: CASSFGRTYEQYF